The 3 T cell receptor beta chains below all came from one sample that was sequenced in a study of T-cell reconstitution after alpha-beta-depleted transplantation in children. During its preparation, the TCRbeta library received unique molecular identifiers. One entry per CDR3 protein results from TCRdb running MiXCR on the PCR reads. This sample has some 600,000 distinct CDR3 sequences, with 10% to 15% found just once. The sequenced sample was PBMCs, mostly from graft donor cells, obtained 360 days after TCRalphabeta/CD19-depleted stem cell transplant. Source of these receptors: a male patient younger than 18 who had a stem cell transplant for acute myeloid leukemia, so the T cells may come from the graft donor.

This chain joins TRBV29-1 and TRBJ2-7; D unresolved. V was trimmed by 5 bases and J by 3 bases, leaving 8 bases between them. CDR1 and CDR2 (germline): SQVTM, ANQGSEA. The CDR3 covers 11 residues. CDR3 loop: CSVMGNYEQYF. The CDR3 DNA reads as TGCAGCGTTATGGGGAACTACGAGCAGTACTTC.

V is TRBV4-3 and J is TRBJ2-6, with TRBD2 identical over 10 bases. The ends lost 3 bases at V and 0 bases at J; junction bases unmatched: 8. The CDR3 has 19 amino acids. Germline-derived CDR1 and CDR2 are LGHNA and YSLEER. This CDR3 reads CASSHQAGGLTSGANVLTF. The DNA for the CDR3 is TGCGCCAGCAGCCACCAAGCGGGAGGGCTGACCTCTGGGGCCAACGTCCTGACTTTC.

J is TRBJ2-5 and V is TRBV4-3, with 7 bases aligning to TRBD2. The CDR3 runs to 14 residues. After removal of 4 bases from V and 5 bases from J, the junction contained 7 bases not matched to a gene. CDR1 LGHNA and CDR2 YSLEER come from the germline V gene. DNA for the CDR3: TGCGCCAGCAGCCGGCTGGGGGGGTCGGAGACCCAGTACTTC. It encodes CASSRLGGSETQYF.